One and the same sample provided the 20 T cell receptor beta chains below, sequenced in a study of cytomegalovirus exposure and HLA in healthy donors. 13 Jbeta primers and 60 Vbeta primers were used for the PCR. TCRdb's copy holds only in-frame clones and misses some; the assay was immunoSEQ multiplex PCR. The sample shows 100,000 to 150,000 clones, approximately 77% of them seen only once. Sequencing input: PBMCs. These receptors were obtained from an older woman in good health and CMV-seronegative.

The gene calls are TRBV6-5 and TRBJ2-7; D gene unclear. This CDR3 has 13 amino acids. The germline gives CDR1 MNHEY, CDR2 SVGAGI. With 0 bases removed from V and 5 bases from J, the gap between germline ends came to 8 bases. The CDR3 nucleotides are TGTGCCAGCAGTTACTCGATCCGGGACGAGCAGTACTTC. Protein product: CASSYSIRDEQYF.

This CDR3 is CASSQWAGGGETQYF. The CDR3 bases are TGCGCCAGCAGCCAATGGGCGGGAGGTGGTGAGACCCAGTACTTC. The chain couples TRBV4-1 to TRBJ2-5; 8 bases line up with TRBD2. Germline V gene data show CDR1 as MGHRA and CDR2 as YSYEKL. Trimming took 2 bases from V and 5 from J; bases not matched to a gene: 7. CDR3 length equals 15 residues.

This chain joins TRBV28 and TRBJ1-1, with D hard to call. V lost 2 bases, J lost 1 base, and 11 bases lay in between. Germline CDR1 MDHEN, CDR2 SYDVKM. The CDR3 is 15 amino acids. CDR3 sequence (DNA): TGTGCCAGCAGTTTAAGCGGCGGAGCGAACACTGAAGCTTTCTTT. This encodes CASSLSGGANTEAFF.

The rearrangement links TRBV11-2 to TRBJ1-4, with 9 bases identical to TRBD1. Germline V gene lookup returns CDR1 SGHAT and CDR2 FQNNGV. After removal of 4 bases from V and 7 bases from J, the junction contained 7 bases not matched to a gene. The CDR3 loop spans 15 amino acids. The CDR3 sequence: CASSWNRGQVEKLFF. The CDR3 DNA sequence: TGTGCCAGCAGCTGGAACAGGGGGCAGGTTGAAAAACTGTTTTTT.

The V gene is TRBV6-1, the J gene TRBJ2-1; 8 nucleotides match TRBD2. There are 15 residues in the CDR3. CDR1 MNHNS and CDR2 SASEGT come from the germline V gene. Trimming cost V 0 bases and J 4 bases; bases outside gene matches: 2. The CDR3 coding sequence is TGTGCCAGCAGTGAAGCCCTAGCGGGTTACAATGAGCAGTTCTTC. Protein: CASSEALAGYNEQFF.

CDR3 sequence reads: CASSHWREGNEQFF. The CDR3 bases are TGCGCCAGCAGCCACTGGCGGGAGGGCAATGAGCAGTTCTTC. V is TRBV4-1 and J is TRBJ2-1; TRBD2 matches 9 bases. The CDR3 has 14 residues. CDR1 and CDR2 (germline): MGHRA, YSYEKL. J gave up 6 bases and V 3 bases, and 3 bases lay outside the gene matches.

The gene calls are TRBV29-1 and TRBJ2-5, with 10 bases identical to TRBD2. The CDR3 consists of 14 residues. In germline, CDR1 is SQVTM, CDR2 ANQGSEA. V dropped 7 bases and J dropped 9; count of bases not matched to a gene: 14. DNA for the CDR3: TGCAGCGCCGTTCCTAGCGGGGGTAATATGGCCCAGTACTTC. This sequence encodes CSAVPSGGNMAQYF.

This sequence joins TRBV7-2 and TRBJ2-5; 9 bases are shared with TRBD2. The tail of the sequence fits TRBJ2-7 better, so the J call may be wrong. Germline lookup yields CDR1 SGHTA and CDR2 FQGNSA. The CDR3 contains 15 residues. The CDR3, as DNA: TGTGCCAGCAGCAAAGCCGCGACTAGCGGCTACGAGCAGTACTTC. Protein: CASSKAATSGYEQYF.

J is TRBJ1-6 and V is TRBV7-8; D is perhaps TRBD1 (6 bases). V was trimmed by 1 base and J by 10 bases, leaving 17 bases between them. The CDR3 has 16 amino acids. Germline V gene lookup returns CDR1 SGHVS and CDR2 FQNEAQ. The CDR3 region is CASSLDFRGHNSPLHF. In nucleotides, the CDR3 is TGTGCCAGCAGCTTAGATTTCAGGGGACACAACTCACCCCTCCACTTT.

The CDR3 spells CASSPGLAGGWGNEQFF. The CDR3 DNA reads TGTGCCAGCAGCCCGGGACTAGCGGGAGGGTGGGGGAATGAGCAGTTCTTC. The J gene is TRBJ2-1, the V gene TRBV11-2, with 16 bases fitting TRBD2. The length of the CDR3 is 17 residues. Germline-derived CDR1 and CDR2 are SGHAT and FQNNGV. Trimming cost V 5 bases and J 7 bases; bases outside gene matches: 8.

The rearrangement links TRBV28 to TRBJ2-6; maybe TRBD1 (5 bases). Germline CDR1 MDHEN, CDR2 SYDVKM. The V end lost 3 bases, the J end lost 3 bases, and 12 bases lay between the germline ends. The CDR3 loop spans 16 amino acids. CDR3 in DNA: TGTGCCAGCAGTTTTTTGCAGGGTAGTGGGGCCAACGTCCTGACTTTC. It encodes CASSFLQGSGANVLTF.

CDR3 region: CASSRRVASGYNEQFF. The CDR3, as DNA: TGCGCCAGCAGCCGTCGTGTGGCTAGCGGCTACAATGAGCAGTTCTTC. This chain connects TRBV5-1 to TRBJ2-1, with 7 positions matching TRBD2. V was clipped by 4 bases and J by 3 bases; unmatched bases: 10. Germline lookup yields CDR1 SGHRS and CDR2 YFSETQ. This CDR3 is built from 16 residues.

The V and J genes are TRBV30 and TRBJ2-5, with D tentatively TRBD2 (5 bases). V was shortened by 8 bases and J by 2 bases, with 18 bases between the two germline ends. From germline, CDR1 is GTSNPN and CDR2 SVGIG (reference sequence). The CDR3 sequence is 14 residues long. Here the CDR3 DNA reads TGTGCCGGACTGAATCACCTTCAGCAAGAGACCCAGTACTTC. This sequence encodes CAGLNHLQQETQYF.

This chain connects TRBV6-5 to TRBJ1-3; 7 positions match TRBD1. V trimming: 6 bases; J trimming: 5 bases; junction bases outside the gene matches: 4. From germline, CDR1 is MNHEY and CDR2 SVGAGI. The CDR3 totals 13 residues. The CDR3, as DNA: TGTGCCAGCAGACAGGGGTTCCGAAACACCATATATTTT. This gives the protein CASRQGFRNTIYF.

The chain uses TRBV7-3 and TRBJ2-2, with 8 positions matching TRBD2. This CDR3 is 17 amino acids long. V dropped 2 bases and J dropped 4; count of bases not matched to a gene: 9. From germline, CDR1 is SGHTA and CDR2 FQGTGA. The CDR3 reads CASSLFAAGVSTGELFF. The CDR3 coding sequence is TGTGCCAGCAGCTTATTCGCAGCGGGAGTAAGCACCGGGGAGCTGTTTTTT.

The V and J genes are TRBV19 and TRBJ2-7; D perhaps matches TRBD2 (7 bases). The CDR3 extends over 13 amino acids. The germline V gene encodes CDR1 LNHDA and CDR2 SQIVND (reference sequence). Deletions cut 1 base from V and 5 bases from J, with 9 bases between. CDR3 residues: CASSIGGGDEQYF. The CDR3 nucleotides read TGTGCCAGTAGTATAGGCGGGGGCGACGAGCAGTACTTC.

This chain uses TRBV5-1 with TRBJ2-3; TRBD2 aligns across 14 bases. The trim removed 5 bases at V and 4 bases at J, leaving 15 bases unmatched. Germline V gene lookup returns CDR1 SGHRS and CDR2 YFSETQ. This CDR3 comprises 19 residues. This CDR3 reads CASRPPGLAGAGGADTQYF. The CDR3 nucleotides are TGCGCCAGCAGACCGCCGGGACTAGCGGGAGCAGGAGGAGCAGATACGCAGTATTTT.

This chain links TRBV7-9 with TRBJ2-2; TRBD2 matches at 8 bases. Germline V CDR1 and CDR2: SEHNR, FQNEAQ (reference sequence). With V trimmed by 0 bases and J by 9 bases, 9 bases remained unmatched. There are 16 residues in the CDR3. CDR3 loop: CASSLARGGPGRELFF. The CDR3 region has the DNA TGTGCCAGCAGCTTAGCCCGGGGGGGACCCGGGCGGGAGCTGTTTTTT.

This sequence joins TRBV28 and TRBJ2-7; D is unresolved. The CDR3 totals 12 residues. The ends were cut back, 5 bases at V and 3 bases at J, with 8 bases in the middle. CDR1 is MDHEN, CDR2 SYDVKM, per germline. CDR3 coding DNA: TGTGCCAGCAGTGTGCAGAACTACGAGCAGTACTTC. Translating it yields CASSVQNYEQYF.

Only one count was recorded for this clone. The chain carries TRBV2 and TRBJ1-1, with a tentative D call TRBD1 (5 bases). CDR3 length equals 14 residues. Trimming removed 6 bases from V and 4 bases from J, with 15 bases in between. Germline V lookup: CDR1 SNHLY, CDR2 FYNNEI. The DNA for the CDR3 is TGTGCCAGCAGCGTCGTTAGGGGAGGCACTGAAGCTTTCTTT. Translated, it gives CASSVVRGGTEAFF. Complete variable domain (other parts from reference TRBV2 and TRBJ1-1): EPEVTQTPSHQVTQMGQEVILRCVPISNHLYFYWYRQILGQKVEFLVSFYNNEISEKSEIFDDQFSVERPDGSNFTLKIRSTKLEDSAMYFCASSVVRGGTEAFFGQGTRLTVV.